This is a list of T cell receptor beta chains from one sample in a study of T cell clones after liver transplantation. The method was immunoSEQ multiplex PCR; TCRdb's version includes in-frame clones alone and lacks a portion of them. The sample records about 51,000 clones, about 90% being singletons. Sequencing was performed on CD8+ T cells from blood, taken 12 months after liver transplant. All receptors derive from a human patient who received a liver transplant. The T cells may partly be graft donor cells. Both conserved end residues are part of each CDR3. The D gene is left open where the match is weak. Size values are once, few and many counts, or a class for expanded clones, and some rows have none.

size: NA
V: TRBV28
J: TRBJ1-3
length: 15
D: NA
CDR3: CASSLDGTWGNTIYF
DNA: TGTGCCAGCAGTTTAGACGGAACTTGGGGAAACACCATATATTTT

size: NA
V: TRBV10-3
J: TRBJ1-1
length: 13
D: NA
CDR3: CATTRGSGTEAFF
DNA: TGTGCCACCACCCGGGGAAGTGGCACTGAAGCTTTCTTT

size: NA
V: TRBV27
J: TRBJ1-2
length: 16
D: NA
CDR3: CASSLRSEISNYGYTF
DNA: TGTGCCAGCAGTTTAAGGTCGGAGATTTCAAACTATGGCTACACCTTC

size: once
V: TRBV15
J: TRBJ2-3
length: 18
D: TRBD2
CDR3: CATSRANFLAGAVDTQYF
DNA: TGTGCCACCAGCAGAGCCAACTTTCTAGCGGGAGCTGTAGATACGCAGTATTTT

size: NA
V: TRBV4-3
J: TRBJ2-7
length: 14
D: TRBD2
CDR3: CASSHSGGAGEQYF
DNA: TGCGCCAGCAGCCACTCCGGGGGGGCGGGTGAGCAGTACTTC

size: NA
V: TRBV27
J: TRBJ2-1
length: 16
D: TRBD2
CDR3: CASSTGTSGTYNEQFF
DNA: TGTGCCAGCAGTACAGGGACTAGCGGGACCTACAATGAGCAGTTCTTC

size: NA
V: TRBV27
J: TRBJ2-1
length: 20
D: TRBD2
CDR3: CASSSSLSGRALGTYNEQFF
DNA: TGTGCCAGCAGTTCCTCATTGAGCGGGAGGGCCCTGGGGACCTACAATGAGCAGTTCTTC

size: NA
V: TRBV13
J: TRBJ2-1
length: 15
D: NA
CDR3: CASSFGQGIVHEQFF
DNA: TGTGCCAGCAGCTTTGGCCAGGGGATTGTACATGAGCAGTTCTTC

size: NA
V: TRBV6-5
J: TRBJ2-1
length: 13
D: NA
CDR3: CASSLGPIREQFF
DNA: TGTGCCAGCAGTCTCGGGCCGATACGGGAGCAGTTCTTC

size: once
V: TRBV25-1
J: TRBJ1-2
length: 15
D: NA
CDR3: CASSESAGWGYGYTF
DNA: TGTGCCAGCAGTGAAAGCGCAGGGTGGGGCTATGGCTACACCTTC

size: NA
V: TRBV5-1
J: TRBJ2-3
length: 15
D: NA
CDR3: CASSFRSREADTQYF
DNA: TGCGCCAGCAGCTTTCGGAGTAGAGAGGCAGATACGCAGTATTTT

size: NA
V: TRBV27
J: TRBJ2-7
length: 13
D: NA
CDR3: CASSLGTAYEQYF
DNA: TGTGCCAGCAGTTTAGGGACGGCCTACGAGCAGTACTTC

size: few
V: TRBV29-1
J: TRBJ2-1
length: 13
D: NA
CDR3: CSVEPSGHNEQFF
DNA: TGCAGCGTTGAACCTTCCGGCCACAATGAGCAGTTCTTC

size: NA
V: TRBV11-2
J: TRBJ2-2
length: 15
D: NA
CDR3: CASSSGALNTGELFF
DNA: TGTGCCAGCAGCTCGGGGGCCCTGAACACCGGGGAGCTGTTTTTT

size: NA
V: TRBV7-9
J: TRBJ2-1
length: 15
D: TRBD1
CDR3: CASSSPGQGLNEQFF
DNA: TGTGCCAGCAGCTCCCCGGGACAGGGTCTCAATGAGCAGTTCTTC

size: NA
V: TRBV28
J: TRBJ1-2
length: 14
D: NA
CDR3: CASSLYGAPYGYTF
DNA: TGTGCCAGCAGTTTATATGGGGCGCCCTATGGCTACACCTTC

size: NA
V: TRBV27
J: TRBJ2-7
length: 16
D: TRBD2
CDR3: CASSLSPAGVSREQYF
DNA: TGTGCCAGCAGTTTATCTCCAGCGGGAGTCTCTCGCGAGCAGTACTTC

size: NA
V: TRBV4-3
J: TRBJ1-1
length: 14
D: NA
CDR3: CASSQDWGRSEAFF
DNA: TGCGCCAGCAGCCAAGATTGGGGCAGGAGTGAAGCTTTCTTT

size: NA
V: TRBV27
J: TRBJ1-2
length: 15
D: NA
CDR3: CASSLGGGTWDGYTF
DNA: TGTGCCAGCAGTCTAGGCGGGGGCACCTGGGATGGCTACACCTTC

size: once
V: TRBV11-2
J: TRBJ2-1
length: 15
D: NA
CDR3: CASSLGRRALNEQFF
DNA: TGTGCCAGCAGCTTAGGACGGAGGGCCCTCAATGAGCAGTTCTTC

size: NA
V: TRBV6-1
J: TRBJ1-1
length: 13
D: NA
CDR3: CASSPIFGAEAFF
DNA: TGTGCCAGCAGCCCGATCTTTGGGGCTGAAGCTTTCTTT

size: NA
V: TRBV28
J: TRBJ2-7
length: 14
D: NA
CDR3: CASSLGRGGYEQYF
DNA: TGTGCCAGCAGTTTAGGGCGGGGTGGATACGAGCAGTACTTC

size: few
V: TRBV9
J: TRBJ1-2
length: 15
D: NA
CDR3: CASSVVSGEAYGYTF
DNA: TGTGCCAGCAGCGTAGTCTCAGGGGAAGCCTATGGCTACACCTTC

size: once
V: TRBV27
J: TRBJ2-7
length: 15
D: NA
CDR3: CASSLSSSTMDEQYF
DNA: TGTGCCAGCAGTTTATCGTCCAGTACCATGGACGAGCAGTACTTC

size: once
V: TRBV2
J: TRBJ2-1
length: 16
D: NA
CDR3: CASSRTALGGDVEQFF
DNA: TGTGCCAGCAGCCGGACAGCCCTCGGGGGAGATGTTGAGCAGTTCTTC

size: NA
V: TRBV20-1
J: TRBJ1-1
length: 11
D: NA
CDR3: CSARVAGEAFF
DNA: TGCAGTGCTAGAGTGGCAGGCGAAGCTTTCTTT

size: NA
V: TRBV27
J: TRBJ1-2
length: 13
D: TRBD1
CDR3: CASGRGILEGYTF
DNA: TGTGCCAGCGGCAGGGGGATTTTGGAGGGCTACACCTTC

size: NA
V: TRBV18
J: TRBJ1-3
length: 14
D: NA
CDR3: CASSPRGDGNTIYF
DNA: TGTGCCAGCTCACCCAGGGGTGACGGAAACACCATATATTTT

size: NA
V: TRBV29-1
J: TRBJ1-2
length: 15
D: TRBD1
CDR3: CSVRSLTGAGYGYTF
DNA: TGCAGCGTCCGAAGCTTGACAGGGGCTGGCTATGGCTACACCTTC

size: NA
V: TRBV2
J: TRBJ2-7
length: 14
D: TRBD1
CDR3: CASTQGAESYEQYF
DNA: TGTGCCAGCACCCAGGGGGCGGAGTCCTACGAGCAGTACTTC

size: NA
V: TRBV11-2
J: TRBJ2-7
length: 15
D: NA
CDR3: CASSLGAGSSYEQYF
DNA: TGTGCCAGCAGCTTAGGGGCGGGGAGCTCCTACGAGCAGTACTTC

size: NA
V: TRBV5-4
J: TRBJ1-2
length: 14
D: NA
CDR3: CASSLAWATYGYTF
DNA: TGTGCCAGCAGCTTGGCTTGGGCCACATATGGCTACACCTTC

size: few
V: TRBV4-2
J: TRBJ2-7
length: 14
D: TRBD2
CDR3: CASSQKRGVEEQYF
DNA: TGTGCCAGCAGCCAAAAGCGGGGGGTAGAAGAGCAGTACTTC

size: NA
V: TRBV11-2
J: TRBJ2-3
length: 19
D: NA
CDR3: CASTSLEGASGYLADTQYF
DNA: TGTGCCAGCACCTCTCTGGAGGGGGCTAGCGGATATCTGGCAGATACGCAGTATTTT

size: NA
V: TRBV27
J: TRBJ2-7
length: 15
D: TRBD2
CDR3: CASSTGAGGPYEQYF
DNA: TGTGCCAGCAGCACCGGGGCGGGAGGGCCCTACGAGCAGTACTTC

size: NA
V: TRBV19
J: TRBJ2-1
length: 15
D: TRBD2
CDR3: CASSLTSGQYNEQFF
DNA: TGTGCCAGTAGTCTAACTAGCGGCCAGTACAATGAGCAGTTCTTC

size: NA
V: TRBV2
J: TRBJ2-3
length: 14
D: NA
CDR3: CASIGGAHTDTQYF
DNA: TGTGCCAGCATAGGAGGGGCACACACAGATACGCAGTATTTT

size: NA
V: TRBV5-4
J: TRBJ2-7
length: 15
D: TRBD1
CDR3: CASSLASDRVNEQYF
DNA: TGTGCCAGCAGCTTGGCGTCGGACAGGGTCAACGAGCAGTACTTC

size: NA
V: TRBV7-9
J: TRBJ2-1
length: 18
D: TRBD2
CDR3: CASSPKKEGLAGMNEQFF
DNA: TGTGCCAGCAGCCCCAAAAAAGAAGGACTAGCGGGAATGAATGAGCAGTTCTTC

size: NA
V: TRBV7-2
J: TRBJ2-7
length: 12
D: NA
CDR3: CASSTPYSEQYF
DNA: TGTGCCAGCAGCACTCCCTACTCGGAGCAGTACTTC

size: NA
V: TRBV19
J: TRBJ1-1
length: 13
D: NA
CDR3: CASSMGGNTEAFF
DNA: TGTGCCAGTAGTATGGGTGGAAACACTGAAGCTTTCTTT

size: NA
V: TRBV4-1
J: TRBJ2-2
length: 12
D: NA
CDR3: CASSGATGELFF
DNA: TGCGCCAGCAGCGGGGCAACCGGGGAGCTGTTTTTT

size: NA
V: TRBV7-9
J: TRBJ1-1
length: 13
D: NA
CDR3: CASSHPMNTEAFF
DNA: TGTGCCAGCAGCCACCCCATGAACACTGAAGCTTTCTTT

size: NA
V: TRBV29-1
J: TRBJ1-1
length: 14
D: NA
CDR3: CSVEGLIGNTEAFF
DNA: TGCAGCGTTGAAGGTCTGATTGGGAACACTGAAGCTTTCTTT

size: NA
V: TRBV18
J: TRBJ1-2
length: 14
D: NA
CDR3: CASSGDWDGYGYTF
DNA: TGTGCCAGCTCGGGGGACTGGGACGGATATGGCTACACCTTC

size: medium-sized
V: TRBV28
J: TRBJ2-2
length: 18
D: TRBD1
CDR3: CASSPLTGQDFYTGELFF
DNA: TGTGCCAGCAGTCCACTCACAGGACAGGACTTCTACACCGGGGAGCTGTTTTTT

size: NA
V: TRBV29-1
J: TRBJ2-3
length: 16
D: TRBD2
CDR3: CSVELGTSGHPGTQYF
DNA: TGCAGCGTTGAGTTGGGGACTAGTGGCCACCCGGGAACGCAGTATTTT

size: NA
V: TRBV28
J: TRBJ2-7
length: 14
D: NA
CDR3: CATSRTVSSYEQYF
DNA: TGTGCCACTTCACGGACTGTGAGCTCCTACGAGCAGTACTTC

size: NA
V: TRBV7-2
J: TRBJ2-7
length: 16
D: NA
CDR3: CASSPLLGGVSYEQYF
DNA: TGTGCCAGCAGCCCCTTATTAGGCGGGGTTTCTTACGAGCAGTACTTC

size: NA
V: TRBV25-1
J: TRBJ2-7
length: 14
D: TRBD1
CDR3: CASSGDRLAYEQYF
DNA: TGTGCCAGCAGTGGGGACAGGCTCGCCTACGAGCAGTACTTC

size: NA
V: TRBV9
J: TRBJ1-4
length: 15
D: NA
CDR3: CASSVSGARGEKLFF
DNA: TGTGCCAGCAGCGTCTCAGGGGCGCGGGGTGAAAAACTGTTTTTT

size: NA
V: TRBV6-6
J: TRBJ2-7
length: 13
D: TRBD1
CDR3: CASSQGTGIEQYF
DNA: TGTGCCAGCAGCCAGGGGACAGGGATCGAGCAGTACTTC

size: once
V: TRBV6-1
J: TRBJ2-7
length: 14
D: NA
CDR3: CASSEGGFSYEQYF
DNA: TGTGCCAGCAGTGAAGGTGGGTTTTCCTACGAGCAGTACTTC